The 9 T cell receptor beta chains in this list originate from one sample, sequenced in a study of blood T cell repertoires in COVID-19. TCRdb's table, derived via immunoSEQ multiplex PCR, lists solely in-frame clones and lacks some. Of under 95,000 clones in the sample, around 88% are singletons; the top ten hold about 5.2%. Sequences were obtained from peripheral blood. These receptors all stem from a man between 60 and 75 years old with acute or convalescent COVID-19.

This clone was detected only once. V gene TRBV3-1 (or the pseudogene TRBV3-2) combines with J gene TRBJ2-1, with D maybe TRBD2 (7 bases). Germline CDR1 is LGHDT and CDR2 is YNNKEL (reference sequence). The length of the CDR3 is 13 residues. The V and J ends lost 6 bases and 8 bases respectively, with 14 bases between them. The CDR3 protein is CASRPGAGDEQFF. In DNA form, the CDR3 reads TGTGCCAGCAGACCAGGGGCGGGGGATGAGCAGTTCTTC.

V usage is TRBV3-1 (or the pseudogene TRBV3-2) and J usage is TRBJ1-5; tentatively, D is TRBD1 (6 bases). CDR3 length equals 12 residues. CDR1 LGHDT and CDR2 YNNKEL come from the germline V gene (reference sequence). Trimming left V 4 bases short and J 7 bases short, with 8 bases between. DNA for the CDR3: TGTGCCAGCAGCCGAGGACAGCAGCCCCAGCATTTT. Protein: CASSRGQQPQHF.

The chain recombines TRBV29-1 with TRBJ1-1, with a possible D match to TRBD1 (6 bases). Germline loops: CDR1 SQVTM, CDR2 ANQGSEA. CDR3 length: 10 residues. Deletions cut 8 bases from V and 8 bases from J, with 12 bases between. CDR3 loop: CSFEGGEAFF. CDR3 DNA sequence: TGCAGCTTCGAGGGGGGGGAAGCTTTCTTT.

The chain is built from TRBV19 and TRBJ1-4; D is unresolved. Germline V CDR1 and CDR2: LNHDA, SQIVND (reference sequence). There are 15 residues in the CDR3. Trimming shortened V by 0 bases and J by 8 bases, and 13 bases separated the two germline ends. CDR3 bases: TGTGCCAGTAGTATAGATGTAGCGGGTTACGAAAAACTGTTTTTT. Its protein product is CASSIDVAGYEKLFF.

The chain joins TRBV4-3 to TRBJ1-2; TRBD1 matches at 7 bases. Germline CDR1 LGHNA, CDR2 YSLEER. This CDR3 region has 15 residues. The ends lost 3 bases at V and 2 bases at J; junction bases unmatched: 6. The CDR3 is CASSHGDRQNYGYTF. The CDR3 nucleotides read TGCGCCAGCAGCCACGGGGACAGACAAAACTATGGCTACACCTTC.

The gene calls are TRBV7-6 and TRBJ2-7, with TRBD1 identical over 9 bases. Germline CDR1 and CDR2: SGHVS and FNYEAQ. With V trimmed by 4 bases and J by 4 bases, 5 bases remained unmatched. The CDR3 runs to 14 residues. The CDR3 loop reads CASSYGQGPYEQYF. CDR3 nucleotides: TGTGCCAGCAGCTACGGACAGGGGCCATACGAGCAGTACTTC.

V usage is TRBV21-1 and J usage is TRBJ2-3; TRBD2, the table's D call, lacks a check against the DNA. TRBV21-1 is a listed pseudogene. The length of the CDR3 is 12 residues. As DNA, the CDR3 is TGTGCCAGTCAACCCGAGAAGGATACGCAGTATTTT. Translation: CASQPEKDTQYF.

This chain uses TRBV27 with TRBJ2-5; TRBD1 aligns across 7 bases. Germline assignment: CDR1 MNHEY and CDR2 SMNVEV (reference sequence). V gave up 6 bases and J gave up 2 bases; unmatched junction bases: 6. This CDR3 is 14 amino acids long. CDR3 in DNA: TGTGCCAGCAGCCTACAGGGGTTACAAGAGACCCAGTACTTC. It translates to CASSLQGLQETQYF.

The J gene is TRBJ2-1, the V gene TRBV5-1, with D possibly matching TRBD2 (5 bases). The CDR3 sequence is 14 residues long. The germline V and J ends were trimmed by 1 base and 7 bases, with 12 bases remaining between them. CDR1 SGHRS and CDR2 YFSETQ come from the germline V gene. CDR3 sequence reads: CASSLPMRENEQFF. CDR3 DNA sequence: TGCGCCAGCAGCTTGCCTATGAGGGAGAATGAGCAGTTCTTC.